These T cell receptor beta chains were read from a single sample in a study of blood T cell repertoires in COVID-19. Only in-frame clones appear in the TCRdb table, and some are missing; sequencing was by immunoSEQ multiplex PCR. The data hold fewer than 350,000 clones, with approximately 83% observed a single time. Sequenced material: PBMCs or T cells enriched from blood (not recorded which). The receptors were sampled from a woman in her forties with acute COVID-19. CDR3s include the opening cysteine and the closing phenylalanine or tryptophan.

J	V	CDR3
TRBJ2-7	TRBV4-2	CASSRDVGGVEQYF
TRBJ1-1	TRBV29-1	CSVGGIAGLNTEAFF
TRBJ2-1	TRBV2	CASSLSGSSYNEQFF
TRBJ1-1	TRBV9	CASSVGRRGVEAFF
TRBJ1-2	TRBV7-9	CASSLFPPQTNYGYTF
TRBJ1-1	TRBV6-2/TRBV6-3	CASSSPTGAKNTEAFF
TRBJ1-4	TRBV10-3	CAISRQGPNEKLFF
TRBJ1-1	TRBV5-4	CASSPDRGRNTEAFF
TRBJ1-2	TRBV5-6	CASSLFFSPGGAGYTF
TRBJ2-3	TRBV9	CASSVGGLITDTQYF
TRBJ1-2	TRBV5-6	CASSLAGGYGYTF
TRBJ2-7	TRBV3-1/TRBV3-2	CASSQDPGAYEQYF
TRBJ1-5	TRBV19	CASSIGIMEGIGNQPQHF
TRBJ2-2	TRBV19	CASSDVATTGELFF
TRBJ1-2	TRBV7-8	CASSLIEPGYGYTF
TRBJ1-1	TRBV6-5	CASIKQGAVTEAFF
TRBJ2-5	TRBV7-9	CASSLWATSGANLQETQYF
TRBJ1-1	TRBV6-2/TRBV6-3	CASSIHENTEAFF
TRBJ1-6	TRBV6-1	CASSATDRGYNSPLHF
TRBJ2-5	TRBV28	CASSPGRRETQYF
TRBJ1-1	TRBV10-2	CASSVVDGGTEAFF
TRBJ1-1	TRBV7-2	CASSLRGQGINEAFF
TRBJ2-7	TRBV7-8	CASSFASGATYEQYF
TRBJ2-1	TRBV5-4	CASSLVLAGGLEQFF
TRBJ2-7	TRBV7-2	CASSFYVGGIYEQYF
TRBJ2-7	TRBV28	CASSRMPGGYEQYF
TRBJ2-7	TRBV7-2	CASRLEYEQYF
TRBJ2-1	TRBV14	CASSQVGGAYNEQFF
TRBJ1-4	TRBV5-4	CASSLRSATNEKLFF
TRBJ1-1	TRBV4-2	CASSQGQGHTEAFF
TRBJ1-4	TRBV5-1	CASSLGQGPREKLFF
TRBJ1-3	TRBV7-2	CASSLGPGTTGNTIYF
TRBJ2-7	TRBV7-2	CASSLSVTTYEQYF
TRBJ1-5	TRBV7-6	CASSLGTGGNQPQHF
TRBJ1-5	TRBV6-5	CASSYGQGANQPQHF
TRBJ2-5	TRBV18	CASSPIAGTSGSYLETQYF
TRBJ2-1	TRBV24-1	CATSDANAGLGVYNEQFF
TRBJ1-2	TRBV29-1	CSVHHSYGYTF
TRBJ1-4	TRBV28	CASSSQAGGSGNEKLFF
TRBJ2-7	TRBV5-1	CASSSAGTGDYEQYF
TRBJ1-1	TRBV20-1	CSARRQIEAFF
TRBJ2-3	TRBV5-8	CASSLGTGSADTQYF
TRBJ2-2	TRBV7-3	CASSLLRAGGELFF
TRBJ2-1	TRBV28	CASSPLRGGNEQFF
TRBJ2-1	TRBV18	CASSPDYRGNEQFF
TRBJ2-1	TRBV6-5	CASKTGQGVYNEQFF
TRBJ2-2	TRBV11-2	CASNRLDGTGELFF
TRBJ2-7	TRBV6-4	CASSDGTGTYF